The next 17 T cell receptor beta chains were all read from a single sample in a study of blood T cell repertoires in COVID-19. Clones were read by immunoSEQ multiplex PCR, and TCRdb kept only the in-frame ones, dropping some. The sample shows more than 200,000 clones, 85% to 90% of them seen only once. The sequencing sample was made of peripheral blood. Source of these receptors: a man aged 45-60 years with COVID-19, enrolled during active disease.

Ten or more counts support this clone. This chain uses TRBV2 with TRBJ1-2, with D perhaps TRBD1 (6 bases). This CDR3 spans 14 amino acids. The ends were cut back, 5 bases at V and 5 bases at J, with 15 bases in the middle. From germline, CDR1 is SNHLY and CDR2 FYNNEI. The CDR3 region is CASSSGTTFYGYTF. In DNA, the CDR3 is TGTGCCAGCAGTTCCGGGACAACATTTTATGGCTACACCTTC.

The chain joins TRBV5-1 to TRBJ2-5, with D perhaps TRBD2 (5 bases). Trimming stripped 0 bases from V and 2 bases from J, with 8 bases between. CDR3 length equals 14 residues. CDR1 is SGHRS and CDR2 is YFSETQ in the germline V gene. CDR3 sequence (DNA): TGCGCCAGCAGCTTGGCGCGGGCGCAAGAGACCCAGTACTTC. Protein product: CASSLARAQETQYF. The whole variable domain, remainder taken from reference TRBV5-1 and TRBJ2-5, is KAGVTQTPRYLIKTRGQQVTLSCSPISGHRSVSWYQQTPGQGLQFLFEYFSETQRNKGNFPGRFSGRQFSNSRSEMNVSTLELGDSALYLCASSLARAQETQYFGPGTRLLVL.

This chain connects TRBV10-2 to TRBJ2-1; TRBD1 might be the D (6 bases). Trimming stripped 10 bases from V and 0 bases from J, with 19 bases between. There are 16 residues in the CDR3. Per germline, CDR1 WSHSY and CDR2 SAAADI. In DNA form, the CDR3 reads TGCGCCACCGGCAGCTCCGGGACAAGCTCCTACAATGAGCAGTTCTTC. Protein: CATGSSGTSSYNEQFF.

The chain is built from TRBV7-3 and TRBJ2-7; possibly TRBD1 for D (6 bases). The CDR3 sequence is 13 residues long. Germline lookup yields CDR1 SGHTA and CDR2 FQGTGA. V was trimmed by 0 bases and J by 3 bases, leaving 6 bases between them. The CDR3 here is CASSLTTGYEQYF. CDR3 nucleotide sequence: TGTGCCAGCAGCTTAACGACAGGCTACGAGCAGTACTTC. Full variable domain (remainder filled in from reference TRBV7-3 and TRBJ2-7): GAGVSQTPSNKVTEKGKYVELRCDPISGHTALYWYRQSLGQGPEFLIYFQGTGAADDSGLPNDRFFAVRPEGSVSTLKIQRTERGDSAVYLCASSLTTGYEQYFGPGTRLTVT.

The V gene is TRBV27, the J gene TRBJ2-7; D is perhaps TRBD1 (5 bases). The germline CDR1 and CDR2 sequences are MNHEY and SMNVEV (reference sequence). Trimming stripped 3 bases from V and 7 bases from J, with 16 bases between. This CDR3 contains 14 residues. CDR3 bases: TGTGCCAGCAGTTTGACCCAAAACGCAGGGGAGCAGTACTTC. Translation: CASSLTQNAGEQYF.

The CDR3 region has the DNA TGTGCCAGCAGCCGCAGCGGGGGCAGGGGTCTGTTTAATTCACCCCTCCACTTT. It is translated as CASSRSGGRGLFNSPLHF. The V and J genes are TRBV27 and TRBJ1-6; TRBD1 might be the D (6 bases). Trimming cost V 6 bases and J 6 bases, with 24 bases left between them. The CDR3 has 18 amino acids. Per germline, CDR1 MNHEY and CDR2 SMNVEV (reference sequence).

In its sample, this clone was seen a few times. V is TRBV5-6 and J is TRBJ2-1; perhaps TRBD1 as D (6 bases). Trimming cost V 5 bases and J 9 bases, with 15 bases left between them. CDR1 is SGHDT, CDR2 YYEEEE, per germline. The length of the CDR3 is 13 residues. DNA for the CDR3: TGTGCCAGCAGTCCAACCGGACAGCGTGAGCAGTTCTTC. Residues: CASSPTGQREQFF.

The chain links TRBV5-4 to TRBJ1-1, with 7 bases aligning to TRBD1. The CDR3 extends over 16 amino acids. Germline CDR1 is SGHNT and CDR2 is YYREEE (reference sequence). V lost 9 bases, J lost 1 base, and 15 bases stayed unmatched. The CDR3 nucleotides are TGTGCCACCCAAAGGACAGGAGTGTCTGGGAACACTGAAGCTTTCTTT. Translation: CATQRTGVSGNTEAFF.

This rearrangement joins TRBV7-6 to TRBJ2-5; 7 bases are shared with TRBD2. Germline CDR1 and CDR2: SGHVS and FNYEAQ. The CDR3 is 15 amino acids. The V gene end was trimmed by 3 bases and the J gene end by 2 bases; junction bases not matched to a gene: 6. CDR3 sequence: CASSFGGGTQETQYF. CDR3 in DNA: TGTGCCAGCAGCTTTGGGGGAGGGACTCAAGAGACCCAGTACTTC.

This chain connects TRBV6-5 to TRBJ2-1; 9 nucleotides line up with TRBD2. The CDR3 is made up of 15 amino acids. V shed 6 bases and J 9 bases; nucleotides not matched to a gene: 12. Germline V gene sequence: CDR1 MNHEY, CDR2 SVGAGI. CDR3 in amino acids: CASSPGAGGPVEQFF. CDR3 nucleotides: TGTGCCAGCAGCCCAGGGGCGGGGGGGCCTGTTGAGCAGTTCTTC.

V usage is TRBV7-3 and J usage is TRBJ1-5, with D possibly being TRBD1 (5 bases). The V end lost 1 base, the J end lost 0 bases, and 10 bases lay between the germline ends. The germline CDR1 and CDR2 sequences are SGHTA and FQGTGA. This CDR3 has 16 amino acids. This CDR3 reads CASSLMRTPSNQPQHF. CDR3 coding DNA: TGTGCCAGCAGCTTAATGAGGACACCTAGCAATCAGCCCCAGCATTTT.

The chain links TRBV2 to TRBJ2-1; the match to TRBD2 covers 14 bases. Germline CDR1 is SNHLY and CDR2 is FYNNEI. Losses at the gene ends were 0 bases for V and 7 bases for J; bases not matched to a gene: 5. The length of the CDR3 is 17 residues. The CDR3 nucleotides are TGTGCCAGCAGTGAAGCACGACTAGCGGGGGGGCTGAATGAGCAGTTCTTC. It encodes CASSEARLAGGLNEQFF.

DNA of the CDR3: TGTGCCAGTAGTATCCCTCACAGCCAATATAGCAATCAGCCCCAGCATTTT. This codes for CASSIPHSQYSNQPQHF. The rearrangement joins TRBV19 to TRBJ1-5; D unclear. With 3 bases removed from V and 0 bases from J, the gap between germline ends came to 15 bases. The V gene's germline CDR1 is LNHDA and CDR2 SQIVND (reference sequence). This CDR3 is 17 amino acids long.

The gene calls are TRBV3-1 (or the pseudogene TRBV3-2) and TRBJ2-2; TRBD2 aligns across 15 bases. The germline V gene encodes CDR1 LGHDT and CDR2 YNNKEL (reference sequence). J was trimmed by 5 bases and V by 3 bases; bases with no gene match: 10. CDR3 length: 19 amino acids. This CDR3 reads CASSHSFGTSGGWTGELFF. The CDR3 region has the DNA TGTGCCAGCAGCCACTCATTCGGGACTAGCGGGGGGTGGACCGGGGAGCTGTTTTTT.

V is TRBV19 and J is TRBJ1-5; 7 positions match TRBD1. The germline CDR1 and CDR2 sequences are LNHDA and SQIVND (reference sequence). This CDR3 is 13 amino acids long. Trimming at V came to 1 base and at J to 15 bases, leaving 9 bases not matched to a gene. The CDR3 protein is CASSIAGGGNSHF. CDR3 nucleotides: TGTGCCAGTAGTATAGCAGGGGGTGGAAACTCGCATTTT. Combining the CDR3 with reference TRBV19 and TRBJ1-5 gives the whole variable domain DGGITQSPKYLFRKEGQNVTLSCEQNLNHDAMYWYRQDPGQGLRLIYYSQIVNDFQKGDIAEGYSVSREKKESFPLTVTSAQKNPTAFYLCASSIAGGGNSHFGDGTRLSIL.

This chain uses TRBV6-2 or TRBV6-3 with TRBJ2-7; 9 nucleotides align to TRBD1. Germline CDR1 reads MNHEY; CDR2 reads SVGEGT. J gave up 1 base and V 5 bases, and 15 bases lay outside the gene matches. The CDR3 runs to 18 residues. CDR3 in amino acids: CASSAPGQGFPQSYEQYF. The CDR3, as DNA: TGTGCCAGCAGTGCCCCGGGACAGGGCTTTCCTCAATCCTACGAGCAGTACTTC.

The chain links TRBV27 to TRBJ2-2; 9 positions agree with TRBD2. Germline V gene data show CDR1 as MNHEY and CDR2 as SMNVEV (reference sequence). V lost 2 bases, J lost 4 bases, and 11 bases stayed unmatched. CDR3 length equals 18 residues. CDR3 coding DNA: TGTGCCAGCAGTTTAGGACTAGCGAACCTGCGGGGCACCGGGGAGCTGTTTTTT. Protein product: CASSLGLANLRGTGELFF.